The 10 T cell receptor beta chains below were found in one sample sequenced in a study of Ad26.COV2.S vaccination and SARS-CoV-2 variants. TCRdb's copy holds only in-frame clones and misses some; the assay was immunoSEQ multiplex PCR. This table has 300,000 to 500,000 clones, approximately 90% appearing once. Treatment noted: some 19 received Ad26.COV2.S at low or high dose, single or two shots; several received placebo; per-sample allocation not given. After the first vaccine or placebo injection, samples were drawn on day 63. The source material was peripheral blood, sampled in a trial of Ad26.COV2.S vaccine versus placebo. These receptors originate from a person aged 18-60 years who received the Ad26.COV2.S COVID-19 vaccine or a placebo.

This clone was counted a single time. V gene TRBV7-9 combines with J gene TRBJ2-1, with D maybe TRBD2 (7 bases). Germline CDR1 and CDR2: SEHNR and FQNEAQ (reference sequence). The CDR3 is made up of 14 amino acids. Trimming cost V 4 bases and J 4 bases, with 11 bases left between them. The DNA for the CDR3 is TGTGCCAGCAGCTCCGGGGGGCCTTACAATGAGCAGTTCTTC. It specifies CASSSGGPYNEQFF.

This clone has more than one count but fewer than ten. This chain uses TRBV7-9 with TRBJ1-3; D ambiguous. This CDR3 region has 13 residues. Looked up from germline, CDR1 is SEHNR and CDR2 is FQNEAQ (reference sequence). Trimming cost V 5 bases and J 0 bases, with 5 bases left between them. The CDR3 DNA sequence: TGTGCCAGCAGCCCCTCCTCTGGAAACACCATATATTTT. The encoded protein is CASSPSSGNTIYF. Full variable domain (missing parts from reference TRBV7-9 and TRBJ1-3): DTGVSQNPRHKITKRGQNVTFRCDPISEHNRLYWYRQTLGQGPEFLTYFQNEAQLEKSRLLSDRFSAERPKGSFSTLEIQRTEQGDSAMYLCASSPSSGNTIYFGEGSWLTVV.

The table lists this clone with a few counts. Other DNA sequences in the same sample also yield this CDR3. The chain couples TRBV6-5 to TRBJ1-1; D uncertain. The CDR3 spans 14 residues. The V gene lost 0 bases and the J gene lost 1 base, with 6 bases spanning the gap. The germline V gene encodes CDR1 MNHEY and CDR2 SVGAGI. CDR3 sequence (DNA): TGTGCCAGCAGTTACTCGGCGGGGAACACTGAAGCTTTCTTT. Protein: CASSYSAGNTEAFF.

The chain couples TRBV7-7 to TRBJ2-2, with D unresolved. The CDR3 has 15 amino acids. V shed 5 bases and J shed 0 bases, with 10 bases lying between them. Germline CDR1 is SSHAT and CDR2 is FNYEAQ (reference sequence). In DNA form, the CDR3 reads TGTGCCAGCAGCCCCAAGCCCACGAACACCGGGGAGCTGTTTTTT. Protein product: CASSPKPTNTGELFF.

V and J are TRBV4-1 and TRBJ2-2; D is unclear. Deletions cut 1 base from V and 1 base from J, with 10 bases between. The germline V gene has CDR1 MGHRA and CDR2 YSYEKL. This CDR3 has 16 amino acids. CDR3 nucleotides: TGCGCCAGCAGCCAAGCCGGGCATCAGAACACCGGGGAGCTGTTTTTT. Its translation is CASSQAGHQNTGELFF.

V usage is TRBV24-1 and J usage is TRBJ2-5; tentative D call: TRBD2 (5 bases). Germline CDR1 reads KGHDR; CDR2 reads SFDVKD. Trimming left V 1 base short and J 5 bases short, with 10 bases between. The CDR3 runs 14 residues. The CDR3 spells CATSDFRRGETQYF. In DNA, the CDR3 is TGTGCCACCAGTGATTTTAGGAGAGGGGAGACCCAGTACTTC.

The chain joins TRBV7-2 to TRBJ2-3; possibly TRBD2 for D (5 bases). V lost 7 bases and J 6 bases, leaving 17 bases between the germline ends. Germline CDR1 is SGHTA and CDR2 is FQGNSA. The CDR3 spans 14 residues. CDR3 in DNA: TGTGCCAGCACTTTGAGGGCGGAGACGGATACGCAGTATTTT. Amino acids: CASTLRAETDTQYF.

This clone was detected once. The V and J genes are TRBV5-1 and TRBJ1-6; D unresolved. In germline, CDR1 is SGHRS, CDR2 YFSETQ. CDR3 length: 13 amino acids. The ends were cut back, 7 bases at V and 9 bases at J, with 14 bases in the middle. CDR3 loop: CASAVLQGSPLHF. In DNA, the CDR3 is TGCGCCAGCGCAGTGCTTCAAGGTTCACCCCTCCACTTT.

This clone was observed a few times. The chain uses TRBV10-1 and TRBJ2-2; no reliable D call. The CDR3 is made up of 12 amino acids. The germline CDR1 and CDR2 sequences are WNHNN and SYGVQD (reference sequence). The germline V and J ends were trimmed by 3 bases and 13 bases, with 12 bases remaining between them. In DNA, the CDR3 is TGCGCCAGCAGTGACCCAGTTCGGGTGCTGTTTTTT. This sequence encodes CASSDPVRVLFF.

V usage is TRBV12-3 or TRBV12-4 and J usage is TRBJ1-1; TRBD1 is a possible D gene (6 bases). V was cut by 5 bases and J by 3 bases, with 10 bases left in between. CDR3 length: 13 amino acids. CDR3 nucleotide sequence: TGTGCCAGCAGTCCCCAGGGGCACACTGAAGCTTTCTTT. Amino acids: CASSPQGHTEAFF.